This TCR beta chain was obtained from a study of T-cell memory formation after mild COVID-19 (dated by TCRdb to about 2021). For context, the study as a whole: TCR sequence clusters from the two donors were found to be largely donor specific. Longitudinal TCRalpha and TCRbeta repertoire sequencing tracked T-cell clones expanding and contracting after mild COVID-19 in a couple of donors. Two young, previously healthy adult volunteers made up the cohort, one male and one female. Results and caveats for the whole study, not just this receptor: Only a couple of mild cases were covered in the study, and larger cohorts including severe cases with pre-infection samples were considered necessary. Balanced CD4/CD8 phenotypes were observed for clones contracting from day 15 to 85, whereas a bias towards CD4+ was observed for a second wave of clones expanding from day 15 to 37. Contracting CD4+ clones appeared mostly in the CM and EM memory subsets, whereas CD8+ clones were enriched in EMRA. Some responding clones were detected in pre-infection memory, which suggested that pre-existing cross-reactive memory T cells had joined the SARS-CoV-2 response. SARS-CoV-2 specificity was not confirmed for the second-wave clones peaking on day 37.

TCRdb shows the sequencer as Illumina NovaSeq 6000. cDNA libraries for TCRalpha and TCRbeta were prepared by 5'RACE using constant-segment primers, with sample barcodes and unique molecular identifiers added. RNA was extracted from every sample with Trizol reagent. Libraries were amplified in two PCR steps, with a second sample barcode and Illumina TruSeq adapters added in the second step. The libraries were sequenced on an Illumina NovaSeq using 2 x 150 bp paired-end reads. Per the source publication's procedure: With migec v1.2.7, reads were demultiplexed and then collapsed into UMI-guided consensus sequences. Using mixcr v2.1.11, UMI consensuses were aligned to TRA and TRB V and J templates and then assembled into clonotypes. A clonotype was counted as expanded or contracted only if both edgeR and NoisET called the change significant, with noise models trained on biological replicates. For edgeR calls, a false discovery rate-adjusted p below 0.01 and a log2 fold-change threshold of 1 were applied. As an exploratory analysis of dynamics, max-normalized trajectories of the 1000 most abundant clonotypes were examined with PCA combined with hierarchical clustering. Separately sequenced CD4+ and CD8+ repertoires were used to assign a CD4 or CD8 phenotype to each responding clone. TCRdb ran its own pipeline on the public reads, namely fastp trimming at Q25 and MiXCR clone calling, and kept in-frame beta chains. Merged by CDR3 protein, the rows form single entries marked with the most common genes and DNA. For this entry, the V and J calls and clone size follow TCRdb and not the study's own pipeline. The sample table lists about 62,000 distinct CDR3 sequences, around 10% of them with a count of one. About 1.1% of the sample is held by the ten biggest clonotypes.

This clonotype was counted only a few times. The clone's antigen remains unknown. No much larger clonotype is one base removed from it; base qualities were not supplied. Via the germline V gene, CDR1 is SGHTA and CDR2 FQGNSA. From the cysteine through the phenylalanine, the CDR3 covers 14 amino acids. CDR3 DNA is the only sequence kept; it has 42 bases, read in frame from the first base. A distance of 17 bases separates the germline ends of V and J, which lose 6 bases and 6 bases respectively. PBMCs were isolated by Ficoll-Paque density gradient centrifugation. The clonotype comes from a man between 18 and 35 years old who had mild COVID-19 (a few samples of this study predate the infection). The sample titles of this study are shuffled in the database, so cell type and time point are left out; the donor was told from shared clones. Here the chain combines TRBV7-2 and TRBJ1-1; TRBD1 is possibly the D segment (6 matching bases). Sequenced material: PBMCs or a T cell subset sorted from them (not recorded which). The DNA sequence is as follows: TGTGCCAGCAGAACCCCAACAGGGTCGGCTGAAGCTTTCTTT. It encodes CASRTPTGSAEAFF.